This T cell receptor (beta chain) appears in the sequencing data of a study of blood T cells in healthy people across ages. RNA extraction gave at least 5 micrograms of total RNA per sample. Study findings and constraints: The fall in TCR beta diversity per million T cells was roughly linear with age. Total diversity from one million sequenced T cells was likely underestimated. Conclusively comparing naive with antigen-experienced cells was impossible with unsorted PBMCs.

Primers used in a second PCR of about 7 to 11 cycles were a sample-barcoded 5' primer and a J-beta primer mix. TCRdb analysed the 5' RACE reads with MiXCR anew, one entry per CDR3 protein. This table holds some 1.5 million distinct CDR3 sequences, roughly 27% found once. V lost 0 bases to trimming and J lost 3 bases; unmatched junction nucleotides: 2. This CDR3 is built from 14 residues. Germline V gene sequence: CDR1 DFQATT, CDR2 SNEGSKA (reference sequence). In regard to this clonotype: Its antigen remains unknown.

This chain connects TRBV20-1 to TRBJ2-7; 10 bases map to TRBD2. The source of this sequence is a woman between 25 and 40 years old in good health. Sequences were obtained from blood. CDR3 protein: CSARESGRGYEQYF. CDR3 bases: TGCAGTGCTAGAGAAAGCGGGAGGGGCTACGAGCAGTACTTC.